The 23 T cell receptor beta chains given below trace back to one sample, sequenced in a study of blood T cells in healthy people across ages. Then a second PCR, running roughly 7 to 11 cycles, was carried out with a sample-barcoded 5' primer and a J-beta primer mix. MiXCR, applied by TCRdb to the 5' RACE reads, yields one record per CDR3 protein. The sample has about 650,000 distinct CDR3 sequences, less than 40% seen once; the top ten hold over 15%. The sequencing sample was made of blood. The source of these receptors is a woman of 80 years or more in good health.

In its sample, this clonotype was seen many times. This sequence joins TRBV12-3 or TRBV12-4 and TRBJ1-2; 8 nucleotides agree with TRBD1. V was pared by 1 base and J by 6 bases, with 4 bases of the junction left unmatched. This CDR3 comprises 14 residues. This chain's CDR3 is CASSLGDRGHGYTF. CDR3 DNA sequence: TGTGCCAGCAGTTTAGGAGACAGGGGTCATGGCTACACCTTC.

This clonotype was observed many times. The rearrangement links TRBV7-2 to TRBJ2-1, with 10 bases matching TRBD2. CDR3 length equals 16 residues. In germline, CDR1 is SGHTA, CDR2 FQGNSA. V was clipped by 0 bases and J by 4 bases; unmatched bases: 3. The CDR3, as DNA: TGTGCCAGCAGCTTAGCGGGGACTAGCGCTTACAATGAGCAGTTCTTC. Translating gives CASSLAGTSAYNEQFF.

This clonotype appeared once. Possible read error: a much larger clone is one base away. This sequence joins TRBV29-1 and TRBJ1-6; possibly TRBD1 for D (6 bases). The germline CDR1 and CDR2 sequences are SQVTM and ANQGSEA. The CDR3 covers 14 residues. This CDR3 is CSVRTDNNNSPRHF. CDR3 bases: TGCAGCGTCCGGACAGATAATAATAATTCACCCCGCCACTTT.

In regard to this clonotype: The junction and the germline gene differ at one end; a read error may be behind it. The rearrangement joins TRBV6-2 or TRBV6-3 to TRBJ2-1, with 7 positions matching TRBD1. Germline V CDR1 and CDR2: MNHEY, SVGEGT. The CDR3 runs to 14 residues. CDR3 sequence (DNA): TGTGCCAGCAGCCCAGGGACAGTATACAATGAGCAGCTCTTC. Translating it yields CASSPGTVYNEQLF.

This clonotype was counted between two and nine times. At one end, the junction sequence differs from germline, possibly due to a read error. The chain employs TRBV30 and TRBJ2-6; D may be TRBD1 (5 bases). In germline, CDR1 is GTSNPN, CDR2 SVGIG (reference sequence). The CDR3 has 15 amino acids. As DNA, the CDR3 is TGTGCCTGGAGTAACAGTAACTCTGGGGCCAACGTCCTGATTTTC. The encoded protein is CAWSNSNSGANVLIF.

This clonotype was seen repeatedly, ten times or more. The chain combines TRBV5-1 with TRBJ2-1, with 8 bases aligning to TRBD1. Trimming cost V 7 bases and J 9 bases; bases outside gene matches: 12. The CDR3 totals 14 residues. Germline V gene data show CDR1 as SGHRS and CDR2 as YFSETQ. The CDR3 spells CASRPGTGQSEQFF. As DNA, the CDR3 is TGCGCCAGCCGACCCGGGACAGGACAGAGTGAGCAGTTCTTC.

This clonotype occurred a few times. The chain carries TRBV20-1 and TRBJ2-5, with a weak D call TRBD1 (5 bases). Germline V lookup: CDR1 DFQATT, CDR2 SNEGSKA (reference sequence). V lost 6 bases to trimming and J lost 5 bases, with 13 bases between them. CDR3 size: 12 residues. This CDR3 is CSARPGWETQYF. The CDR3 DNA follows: TGCAGTGCGAGACCAGGGTGGGAGACCCAGTACTTC.

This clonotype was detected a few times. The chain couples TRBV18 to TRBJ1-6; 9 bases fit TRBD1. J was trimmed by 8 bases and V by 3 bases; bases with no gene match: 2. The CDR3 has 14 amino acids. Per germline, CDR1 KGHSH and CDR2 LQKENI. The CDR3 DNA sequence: TGTGCCAGCTCACCCCGGGACAGGGATTCACCCCTCCACTTT. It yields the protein CASSPRDRDSPLHF.

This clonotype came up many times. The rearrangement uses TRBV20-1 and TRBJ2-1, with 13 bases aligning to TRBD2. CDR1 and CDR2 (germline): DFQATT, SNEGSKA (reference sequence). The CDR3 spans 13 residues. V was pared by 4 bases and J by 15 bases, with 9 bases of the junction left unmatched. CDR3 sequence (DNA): TGCAGTGCTATACTAGCGGGGGGGCCGGAACTGTTCTTC. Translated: CSAILAGGPELFF.

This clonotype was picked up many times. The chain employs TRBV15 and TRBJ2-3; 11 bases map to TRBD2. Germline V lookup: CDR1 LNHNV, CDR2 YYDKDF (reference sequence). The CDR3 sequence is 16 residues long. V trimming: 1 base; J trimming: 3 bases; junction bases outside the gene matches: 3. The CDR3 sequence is CATSRGLAGKTDTQYF. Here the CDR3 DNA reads TGTGCCACCAGCAGAGGACTAGCGGGGAAGACAGATACGCAGTATTTT. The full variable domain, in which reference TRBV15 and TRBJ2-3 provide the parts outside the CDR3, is DAMVIQNPRYQVTQFGKPVTLSCSQTLNHNVMYWYQQKSSQAPKLLFHYYDKDFNNEADTPDNFQSRRPNTSFCFLDIRSPGLGDTAMYLCATSRGLAGKTDTQYFGPGTRLTVL.

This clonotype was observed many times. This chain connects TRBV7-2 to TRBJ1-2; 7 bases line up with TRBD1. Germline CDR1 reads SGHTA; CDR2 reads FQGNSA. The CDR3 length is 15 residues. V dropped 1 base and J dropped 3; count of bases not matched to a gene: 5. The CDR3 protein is CASSLGKGAHYGYTF. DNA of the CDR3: TGTGCCAGCAGCTTAGGCAAGGGGGCGCACTATGGCTACACCTTC. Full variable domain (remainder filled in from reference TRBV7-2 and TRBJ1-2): GAGVSQSPSNKVTEKGKDVELRCDPISGHTALYWYRQSLGQGLEFLIYFQGNSAPDKSGLPSDRFSAERTGGSVSTLTIQRTQQEDSAVYLCASSLGKGAHYGYTFGSGTRLTVV.

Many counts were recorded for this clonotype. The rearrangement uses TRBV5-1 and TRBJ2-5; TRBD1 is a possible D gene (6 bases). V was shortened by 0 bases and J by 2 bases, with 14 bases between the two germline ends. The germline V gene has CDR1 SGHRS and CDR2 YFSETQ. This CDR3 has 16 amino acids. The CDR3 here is CASSLGARGRQETQYF. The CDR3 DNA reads TGCGCCAGCAGCTTGGGAGCCAGGGGTAGACAAGAGACCCAGTACTTC.

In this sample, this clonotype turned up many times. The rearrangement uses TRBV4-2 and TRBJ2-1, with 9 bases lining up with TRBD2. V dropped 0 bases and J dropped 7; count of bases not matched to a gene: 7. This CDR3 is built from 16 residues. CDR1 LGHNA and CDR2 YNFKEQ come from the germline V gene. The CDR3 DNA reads TGTGCCAGCAGCCAAGATAATCTAGCGGGGTGGAATGAGCAGTTCTTC. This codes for CASSQDNLAGWNEQFF.

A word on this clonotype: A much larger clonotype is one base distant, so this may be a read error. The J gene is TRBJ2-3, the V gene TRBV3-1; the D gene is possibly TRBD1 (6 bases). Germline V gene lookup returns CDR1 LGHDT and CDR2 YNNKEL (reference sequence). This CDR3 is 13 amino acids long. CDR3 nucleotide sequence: TGTGCCGGCAGCCAAGATGAGAGGGGGACGCAGTATTTT. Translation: CAGSQDERGTQYF.

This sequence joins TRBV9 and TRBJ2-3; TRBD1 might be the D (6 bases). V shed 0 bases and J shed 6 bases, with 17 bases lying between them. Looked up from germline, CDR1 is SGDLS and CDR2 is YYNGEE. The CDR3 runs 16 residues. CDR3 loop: CASSVANAGVGDTQYF. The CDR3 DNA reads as TGTGCCAGCAGCGTAGCTAACGCAGGGGTAGGGGATACGCAGTATTTT.

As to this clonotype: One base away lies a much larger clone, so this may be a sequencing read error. Here the CDR3 reads CASSLKSAYIQYF. The CDR3 nucleotides are TGCGCCAGCAGCTTGAAGTCGGCCTATATTCAGTACTTC. J is TRBJ2-4 and V is TRBV5-1; D gene uncertain. Germline CDR1 reads SGHRS; CDR2 reads YFSETQ. Trimming removed 1 base from V and 10 bases from J, with 12 bases in between. This CDR3 is 13 amino acids long.

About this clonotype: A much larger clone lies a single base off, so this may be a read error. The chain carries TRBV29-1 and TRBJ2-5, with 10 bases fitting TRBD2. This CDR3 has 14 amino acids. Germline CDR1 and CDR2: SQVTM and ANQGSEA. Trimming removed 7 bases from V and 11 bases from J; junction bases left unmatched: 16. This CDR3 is CSAAQRASGGEQYF. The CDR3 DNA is TGCAGCGCCGCCCAAAGGGCTAGCGGGGGTGAGCAGTACTTC. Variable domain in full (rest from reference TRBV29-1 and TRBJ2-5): SAVISQKPSRDICQRGTSLTIQCQVDSQVTMMFWYRQQPGQSLTLIATANQGSEATYESGFVIDKFPISRPNLTFSTLTVSNMSPEDSSIYLCSAAQRASGGEQYFGPGTRLLVL.

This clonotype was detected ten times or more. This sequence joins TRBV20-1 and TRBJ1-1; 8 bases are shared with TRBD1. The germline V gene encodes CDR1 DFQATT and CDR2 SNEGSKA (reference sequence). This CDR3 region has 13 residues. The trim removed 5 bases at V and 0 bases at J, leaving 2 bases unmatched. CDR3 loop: CSAWDRMNTEAFF. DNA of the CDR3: TGCAGTGCTTGGGACAGGATGAACACTGAAGCTTTCTTT.

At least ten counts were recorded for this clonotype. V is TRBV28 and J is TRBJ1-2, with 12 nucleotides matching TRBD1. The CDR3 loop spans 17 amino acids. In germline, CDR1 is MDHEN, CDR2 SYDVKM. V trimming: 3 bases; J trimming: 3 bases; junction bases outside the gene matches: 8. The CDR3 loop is CASSFSLGQGADYGYTF. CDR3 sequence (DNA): TGTGCCAGCAGTTTCTCTCTGGGACAGGGGGCGGACTATGGCTACACCTTC.

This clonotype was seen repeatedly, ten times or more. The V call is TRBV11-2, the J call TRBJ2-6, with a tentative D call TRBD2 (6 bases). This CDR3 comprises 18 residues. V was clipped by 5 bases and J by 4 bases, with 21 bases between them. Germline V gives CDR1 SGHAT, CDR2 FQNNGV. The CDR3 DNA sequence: TGTGCCAGCAGCCGTCATTTCCCGGGGGATGCCGGGGCCAACGTCCTGACTTTC. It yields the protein CASSRHFPGDAGANVLTF.

The CDR3 sequence is CSVSSSTDTQYF. The DNA for the CDR3 is TGCAGCGTTTCCTCGAGCACAGATACGCAGTATTTT. The J gene is TRBJ2-3, the V gene TRBV29-1; D is uncertain. Trimming cost V 5 bases and J 0 bases, with 6 bases left between them. The CDR3 spans 12 residues. Looked up from germline, CDR1 is SQVTM and CDR2 is ANQGSEA.

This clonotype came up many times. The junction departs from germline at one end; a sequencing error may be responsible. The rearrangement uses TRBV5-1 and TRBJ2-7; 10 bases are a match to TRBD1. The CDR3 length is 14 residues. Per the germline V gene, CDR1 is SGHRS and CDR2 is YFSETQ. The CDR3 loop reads CASSWEGQGYEQYF. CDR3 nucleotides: TGTGCCAGCAGTTGGGAGGGACAGGGGTACGAGCAGTACTTC.

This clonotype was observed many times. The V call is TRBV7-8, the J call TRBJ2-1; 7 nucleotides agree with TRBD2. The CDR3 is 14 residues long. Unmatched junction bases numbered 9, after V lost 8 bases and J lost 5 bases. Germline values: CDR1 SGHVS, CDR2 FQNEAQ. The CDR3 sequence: CASSRGAGDNEQFF. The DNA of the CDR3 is TGTGCCAGCTCTAGGGGTGCGGGGGACAATGAGCAGTTCTTC.